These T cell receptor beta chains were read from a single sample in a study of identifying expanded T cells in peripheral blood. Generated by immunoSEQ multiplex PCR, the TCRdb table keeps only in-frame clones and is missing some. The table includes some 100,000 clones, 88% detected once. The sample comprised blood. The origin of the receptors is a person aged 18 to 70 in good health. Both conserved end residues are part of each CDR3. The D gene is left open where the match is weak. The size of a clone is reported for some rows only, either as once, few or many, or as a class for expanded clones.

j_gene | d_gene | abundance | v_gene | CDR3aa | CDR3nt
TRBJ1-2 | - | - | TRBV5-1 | CASSEDGRPYGYTF | TGCGCCAGCAGCGAGGATGGCAGGCCCTATGGCTACACCTTC
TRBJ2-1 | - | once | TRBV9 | CASRDSDTHNEQFF | TGTGCCAGCAGAGACTCCGACACTCACAATGAGCAGTTCTTC
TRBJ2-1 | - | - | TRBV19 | CASSIDRTVNEQFF | TGTGCCAGTAGTATCGACAGGACCGTCAATGAGCAGTTCTTC
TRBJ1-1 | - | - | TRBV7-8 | CASSLDIQGEAFF | TGTGCCAGCAGCTTAGATATTCAAGGAGAAGCTTTCTTT
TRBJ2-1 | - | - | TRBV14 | CASSQSGRNEQFF | TGTGCCAGCAGCCAATCAGGGAGGAATGAGCAGTTCTTC
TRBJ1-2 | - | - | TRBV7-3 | CASSSNPFGGAGAGYTF | TGTGCCAGCAGCTCCAACCCGTTCGGGGGGGCAGGGGCCGGCTACACCTTC
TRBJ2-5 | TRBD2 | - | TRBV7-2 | CASSLRAGEETQYF | TGTGCCAGCAGCTTACGGGCGGGAGAAGAGACCCAGTACTTC
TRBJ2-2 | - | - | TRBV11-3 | CASSLAGELFF | TGTGCCAGCAGCTTAGCCGGGGAGCTGTTTTTT
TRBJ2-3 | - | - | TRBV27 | CASKNGGSRVYTQYF | TGTGCCAGCAAAAACGGGGGATCACGAGTATATACGCAGTATTTT
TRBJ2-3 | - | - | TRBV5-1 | CASSFGQFTDTQYF | TGCGCCAGCAGCTTCGGCCAGTTCACAGATACGCAGTATTTT
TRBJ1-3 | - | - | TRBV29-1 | CSVAGGGTVGNTIYF | TGCAGCGTGGCGGGTGGGGGCACGGTAGGAAACACCATATATTTT
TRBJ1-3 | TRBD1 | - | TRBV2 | CASRGDRGFGNTIYF | TGTGCCAGCAGAGGGGACAGGGGGTTCGGAAACACCATATATTTT
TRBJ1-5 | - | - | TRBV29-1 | CSGDGYQPQHF | TGCAGCGGTGACGGGTATCAGCCCCAGCATTTT
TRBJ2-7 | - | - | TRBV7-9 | CASSLFIGQSGEQYF | TGTGCCAGCAGCTTGTTTATTGGGCAGTCGGGGGAGCAGTACTTC
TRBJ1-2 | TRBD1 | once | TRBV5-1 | CASSSGTGELGYTF | TGCGCCAGCAGCTCCGGGACAGGAGAACTGGGCTACACCTTC
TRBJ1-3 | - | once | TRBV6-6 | CASSSHSDSGNTIYF | TGTGCCAGCAGTTCGCATTCCGACTCTGGAAACACCATATATTTT
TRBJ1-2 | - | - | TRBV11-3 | CASSLGPLGYTF | TGTGCCAGCAGCTTAGGCCCCCTCGGCTACACCTTC